This T cell receptor (beta chain) was profiled in a study of blood T cell repertoires in COVID-19. Study summary: The samples span acute and convalescent COVID-19 from the United States, Italy and Spain. PBMCs, B-cell-depleted T cells, or T cells were the source of the cDNA or gDNA that made up the material.

This clone was seen just once. Original handling: Quantification of nucleated cells was approximated via reference gene primer amplification. Sequencing was performed with immunoSEQ multiplex PCR; in TCRdb, only in-frame clones are kept and a portion is missing. V and J calls and clone size are those listed in that table; D and trimming were worked out from the DNA. The table lists fewer than 180,000 clones, 80% to 90% of them singletons. This clonotype originated in an older man with acute or convalescent COVID-19. The material sequenced was peripheral blood.

The CDR3 is CASIPDRGDGYTF. Written as DNA, the CDR3 is TGTGCCAGCATCCCGGACAGGGGGGACGGCTACACCTTC. This chain links TRBV2 with TRBJ1-2, with TRBD1 identical over 10 bases. This CDR3 has 13 amino acids. V dropped 7 bases and J dropped 8; count of bases not matched to a gene: 7. CDR1 and CDR2 from the germline V gene are SNHLY and FYNNEI.